These 3 T cell receptor beta chains came from one sample sequenced in a study of blood T cell repertoires in COVID-19. Only in-frame clones appear in the TCRdb table, and some are missing; sequencing was by immunoSEQ multiplex PCR. The sample includes under 250,000 clones, 65% to 90% of them seen just once. Material for sequencing was PBMCs or T cells enriched from blood (not recorded which). Receptors were obtained from a woman in her forties or fifties with acute COVID-19.

The rearrangement uses TRBV6-5 and TRBJ2-1; 7 nucleotides align to TRBD1. The germline V gene encodes CDR1 MNHEY and CDR2 SVGAGI. This CDR3 is built from 15 residues. V shed 2 bases and J 7 bases; nucleotides not matched to a gene: 8. CDR3 sequence reads: CASSYNPGQLNEQFF. The CDR3 region has the DNA TGTGCCAGCAGTTACAACCCGGGACAGTTAAATGAGCAGTTCTTC.

The V call is TRBV2, the J call TRBJ1-1; maybe TRBD1 (6 bases). The CDR3 has 14 residues. Germline V gene lookup returns CDR1 SNHLY and CDR2 FYNNEI. Trimming shortened V by 4 bases and J by 2 bases, and 11 bases separated the two germline ends. CDR3 in DNA: TGTGCCAGCAGTGTATCCAGGGGAAACACTGAAGCTTTCTTT. Translation: CASSVSRGNTEAFF.

The chain combines TRBV14 with TRBJ1-1; 7 nucleotides line up with TRBD1. The CDR3 runs 20 residues. Germline V gives CDR1 SGHDN, CDR2 FVKESK. Unmatched junction bases numbered 20, after V lost 4 bases and J lost 0 bases. The CDR3: CASSRRPAFRGTGVNTEAFF. The DNA for the CDR3 is TGTGCCAGCAGCCGCCGGCCGGCGTTTCGTGGTACAGGGGTGAACACTGAAGCTTTCTTT.